The sequence of this T cell receptor (beta chain) was determined in a study of siplizumab effects on memory and regulatory T cells. Study outcomes and limitations: Roughly 75-96% of proliferating clones (CD4+ or CD8+) could not be assigned a naive or memory phenotype. Siplizumab produced a significant reduction in alloreactive sequences that were traceable to unstimulated CD4+ memory cells.

Each sample yielded about 96,000 assayed TCR templates. Assay: immunoSEQ multiplex PCR; the TCRdb copy retains only in-frame clones and omits some. The repertoire has 90,000 to 120,000 clones, 91% of them found once; the top ten carry 2.5% to 3%. There are a few counts of this clone. Its antigen is not known. Germline CDR1 and CDR2: MDHEN and SYDVKM. This CDR3 has 13 amino acids. V gave up 6 bases and J gave up 1 base, with 7 bases separating them. This TCR was recovered from a human donor in good health. Some clones in this sample may be carry-over from other donors' samples. The material sequenced was CD4+ T cells sorted from blood. This chain links TRBV28 with TRBJ2-4; D is unclear. CDR3 DNA sequence: TGTGCCAGCAGCCGTTACGCCAAAAACATTCAGTACTTC. It codes for CASSRYAKNIQYF. Full variable domain (outside the CDR3, taken from reference TRBV28 and TRBJ2-4): DVKVTQSSRYLVKRTGEKVFLECVQDMDHENMFWYRQDPGLGLRLIYFSYDVKMKEKGDIPEGYSVSREKKERFSLILESASTNQTSMYLCASSRYAKNIQYFGAGTRLSVL.